This T cell receptor (beta chain) emerged from a study of T cells in Graves' hyperthyroidism and ophthalmopathy. Comments on this clonotype: The antigen is undetermined.

Broader study findings: Blood shared most expanded thyroid clonotypes above 0.001. Ophthalmopathy was identified by the model a median approximately 6.9 months ahead of onset.

The CDR3 length is 15 residues. CDR1 SGHRS and CDR2 YFSETQ come from the germline V gene. V lost 0 bases and J lost 5; bases outside the gene matches: 7. The CDR3 regions of TCR beta were amplified from RNA transcripts. Researchers ran a first-round RT-PCR on the TCR CDR3 using the HTBI primer set. TCRdb reanalysed the multiplex PCR reads using MiXCR and keeps one entry per CDR3 protein. The table has approximately 870,000 distinct CDR3 sequences, roughly 40% seen once. The chain employs TRBV5-1 and TRBJ2-5, with TRBD1 matching over 7 bases. The clonotype comes from a man younger than 30 with Graves' hyperthyroidism. The specimen was blood. The DNA for the CDR3 is TGCGCCAGCAGCTTGGAGGGACAGTACAGGGAGACCCAGTACTTC. Protein product: CASSLEGQYRETQYF.